One sample yielded the 8 T cell receptor beta chains listed below, sequenced in a study of blood T cell repertoires in COVID-19. Sequencing used immunoSEQ multiplex PCR; TCRdb keeps in-frame clones, though not all of them. The sample has some 330,000 clones, 70% to 90% seen once. Sequences were obtained from PBMCs or T cells enriched from blood (not recorded which). The receptors were sampled from a man aged 25-45 years who had recovered from COVID-19.

This chain connects TRBV19 to TRBJ1-2; 9 nucleotides agree with TRBD1. Trimming at V came to 4 bases and at J to 1 base, leaving 7 bases not matched to a gene. Germline V lookup: CDR1 LNHDA, CDR2 SQIVND (reference sequence). This CDR3 comprises 16 residues. CDR3 sequence reads: CASSTRQGEFNYGYTF. In nucleotides, the CDR3 is TGTGCCAGTAGTACACGACAGGGGGAGTTTAACTATGGCTACACCTTC.

CDR3: CASSIQVWQPQHF. In DNA, the CDR3 is TGTGCCAGTAGTATACAGGTTTGGCAGCCCCAGCATTTT. This chain uses TRBV19 with TRBJ1-5; D gene unclear. Germline V gene data show CDR1 as LNHDA and CDR2 as SQIVND (reference sequence). Trimming stripped 2 bases from V and 7 bases from J, with 9 bases between. The CDR3 length is 13 residues.

V usage is TRBV24-1 and J usage is TRBJ2-5; 7 nucleotides align to TRBD1. CDR1 KGHDR and CDR2 SFDVKD come from the germline V gene. CDR3 length equals 13 residues. With V trimmed by 6 bases and J by 4 bases, 4 bases remained unmatched. CDR3: CATSQGEIETQYF. The CDR3 DNA is TGTGCCACCAGTCAGGGGGAAATAGAGACCCAGTACTTC.

The chain employs TRBV5-1 and TRBJ2-7; 9 positions agree with TRBD1. CDR1 is SGHRS and CDR2 is YFSETQ in the germline V gene. The ends lost 2 bases at V and 0 bases at J; junction bases unmatched: 6. The CDR3 is 16 residues long. This chain's CDR3 is CASSFTGTGRSYEQYF. CDR3 DNA: TGCGCCAGCAGCTTTACTGGGACAGGGCGCTCCTACGAGCAGTACTTC.

This chain links TRBV5-5 with TRBJ1-6, with 9 bases that match TRBD1. V shed 4 bases and J 8 bases; nucleotides not matched to a gene: 4. Germline CDR1 reads SGHKS; CDR2 reads YYEKEE (reference sequence). The CDR3 length is 14 residues. The CDR3 nucleotides read TGTGCCAGCAGCAGGGACAGGGTGTATTCACCCCTCCACTTT. This sequence encodes CASSRDRVYSPLHF.

In its sample, this clone was seen once. The CDR3 loop reads CASSDSIQGWDTNEKLFF. The CDR3, as DNA: TGTGCCAGCAGTGACTCGATCCAGGGGTGGGATACTAATGAAAAACTGTTTTTT. V and J are TRBV6-4 and TRBJ1-4, with D perhaps TRBD1 (6 bases). Germline-derived CDR1 and CDR2 are MRHNA and SNTAGT. Trimming removed 0 bases at V and 2 bases at J, with 16 bases between. The CDR3 length is 18 residues.

The V gene is TRBV7-2, the J gene TRBJ1-2; unclear D gene. Deletions cut 6 bases from V and 5 bases from J, with 13 bases between. Germline V gene sequence: CDR1 SGHTA, CDR2 FQGNSA. This CDR3 has 13 amino acids. CDR3 coding DNA: TGTGCCAGCAGATCAAGCGATAGTTATGGCTACACCTTC. It encodes CASRSSDSYGYTF.

This chain joins TRBV4-1 and TRBJ1-1; D remains unclear. Trimming cost V 10 bases and J 0 bases, with 6 bases left between them. This CDR3 has 11 residues. Germline-derived CDR1 and CDR2 are MGHRA and YSYEKL. CDR3 loop: CATSVNTEAFF. The CDR3 DNA reads TGCGCCACCTCGGTGAACACTGAAGCTTTCTTT.